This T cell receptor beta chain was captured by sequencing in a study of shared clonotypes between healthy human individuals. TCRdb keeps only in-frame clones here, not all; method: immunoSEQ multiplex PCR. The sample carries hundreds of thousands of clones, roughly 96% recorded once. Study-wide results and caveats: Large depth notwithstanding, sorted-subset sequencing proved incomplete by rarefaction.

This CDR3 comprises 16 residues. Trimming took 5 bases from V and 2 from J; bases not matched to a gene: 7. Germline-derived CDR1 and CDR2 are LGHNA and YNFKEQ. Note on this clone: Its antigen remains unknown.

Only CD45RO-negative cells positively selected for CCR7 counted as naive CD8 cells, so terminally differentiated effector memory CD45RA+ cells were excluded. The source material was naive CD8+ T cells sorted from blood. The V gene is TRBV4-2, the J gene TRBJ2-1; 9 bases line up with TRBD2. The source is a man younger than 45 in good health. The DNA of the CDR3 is TGTGCCAGCAGCTCCCCGACTAGCGGCCCCTACAATGAGCAGTTCTTC. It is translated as CASSSPTSGPYNEQFF.